The clone carrying this TCR beta chain was detected once. Its antigen is currently unknown. Generated by immunoSEQ multiplex PCR, the TCRdb table keeps only in-frame clones and is missing some. The sample shows fewer than 70,000 clones, more than 70% of them seen only once. The length of the CDR3 is 15 residues. V lost 6 bases and J lost 7; bases outside the gene matches: 8. From germline, CDR1 is MDHEN and CDR2 SYDVKM. Autologous stem cell transplantation was followed by relapse in every patient, and brentuximab vedotin exposure varied. This sample was included in a study of PD-1 blockade in classical Hodgkin lymphoma. Study observations and caveats: Nivolumab initiation under 1 year post-ASCT meant exclusion. Complete responders started with a diversity level that resembled newly diagnosed patients at baseline.

This TCR was sampled from a human donor with classical Hodgkin lymphoma. The chain employs TRBV28 and TRBJ2-3; 12 bases are shared with TRBD2. Here the sequenced sample was peripheral blood mononuclear cells (PBMCs), taken before the second cycle of nivolumab. This chain's CDR3 is CASSKTSGGGNTQYF. The DNA for the CDR3 is TGTGCCAGCAGCAAGACTAGCGGGGGTGGGAATACGCAGTATTTT.